Only a few counts were recorded for the clone carrying this TCR beta chain. Its matching antigen is unknown. This sample stems from a study of T cell repertoires in cytomegalovirus infection. Study at large: Public TCR beta signatures marked donors with CMV infection and the matching HLA. Overall study results and limits: Clonotype analysis showed dominance of the ex vivo response by HLA-C-restricted CMV-specific TCR beta clonotypes.

TCRdb re-derived calls from the reads in MiXCR, one entry per CDR3 protein. Among tens of thousands of distinct CDR3 sequences listed, roughly half were seen once. Trimming shortened V by 4 bases and J by 4 bases, and 9 bases separated the two germline ends. This CDR3 spans 14 amino acids. CDR1 is SGHNT and CDR2 is YYREEE in the germline V gene (reference sequence). Sequenced here: CD8+ T cells from cultured PBMCs, sampled from culture after CMV antigen stimulation. The origin of this receptor is a human donor in good health (CMV status not recorded). Some clones in this sample may be carry-over from other donors' samples. The chain employs TRBV5-4 and TRBJ1-6; a weak D match, TRBD1 (6 bases). The CDR3: CASSLRGYNSPLHF. As DNA, the CDR3 is TGTGCCAGCAGCCTCAGGGGTTATAATTCACCCCTCCACTTT.